This T cell receptor beta chain came from a study of shared clonotypes between healthy human individuals. About the research overall: CD4 naive and memory got three plates each, CD8 naive two, CD8 memory one.

A CD45RA+ naive subset and a CD45RA-negative memory subset were split from CD4+ cells. The sorted-subset replicate PCRs were given about 210 ng DNA, which is around 29,000 T cell genomes. Some clones are missing from TCRdb's copy, which holds only in-frame ones; the method was immunoSEQ multiplex PCR. The sample lists around 2.5 million clones, approximately 93% occurring once. CDR3 size: 14 residues. Germline values: CDR1 MDHEN, CDR2 SYDVKM. This sequence originates from a man younger than 30 in good health. Some clones in this sample may be carry-over from other donors' samples. The specimen sequenced was naive CD4+ T cells from PBMCs. This sample's subset: CD45RA+ positively selected. The chain carries TRBV28 and TRBJ2-5, with D maybe TRBD2 (7 bases). With the DNA end fitting TRBJ2-7 better, the J assignment may be wrong. The CDR3 region is CASSLTGRAYEQYF. In DNA form, the CDR3 reads TGTGCCAGCAGTCTAACAGGGAGGGCCTACGAGCAGTACTTC.